Following are 20 T cell receptor beta chains from one sample sequenced in a study of T cells after yellow fever vaccination. TCRdb re-called the 5' RACE reads with MiXCR, one entry per CDR3 protein. The sample contains over 300,000 distinct CDR3 sequences, roughly 4% of which appear only once. This specimen consisted of PBMCs, obtained 5 days after the yellow fever booster vaccination. The receptors here all came from a man aged 18 to 29 who received the YFV17D yellow fever vaccine.

This clonotype was seen at least ten times. V and J are TRBV4-1 and TRBJ1-2; D ambiguous. The length of the CDR3 is 15 residues. Germline lookup yields CDR1 MGHRA and CDR2 YSYEKL. V shed 4 bases and J shed 3 bases, with 15 bases lying between them. This chain's CDR3 is CASSPPGGRHYGYTF. CDR3 nucleotide sequence: TGCGCCAGCAGCCCTCCAGGAGGTCGGCACTATGGCTACACCTTC.

The chain carries TRBV20-1 and TRBJ1-1; D is possibly TRBD1 (5 bases). Germline V gene lookup returns CDR1 DFQATT and CDR2 SNEGSKA (reference sequence). The germline V and J ends were trimmed by 2 bases and 1 base, with 11 bases remaining between them. This CDR3 has 14 amino acids. The CDR3 coding sequence is TGCAGTGCTAGAAGGGGAGCAGGGAACACTGAAGCTTTCTTT. The encoded protein is CSARRGAGNTEAFF.

This clonotype was recorded at least ten times. The rearrangement joins TRBV4-3 to TRBJ2-7; 7 bases are shared with TRBD2. V trimming: 0 bases; J trimming: 6 bases; junction bases outside the gene matches: 11. The germline V gene has CDR1 LGHNA and CDR2 YSLEER. This CDR3 region has 16 residues. The CDR3 loop reads CASSQEAPGGPAEQYF. The CDR3 DNA reads TGCGCCAGCAGCCAAGAAGCTCCGGGAGGTCCGGCCGAGCAGTACTTC.

In this sample, this clonotype turned up a few times. This rearrangement joins TRBV4-1 to TRBJ2-3; D assignment may be TRBD1 or TRBD2 (6 bases each). Germline CDR1 and CDR2: MGHRA and YSYEKL. The V gene lost 2 bases and the J gene lost 2 bases, with 14 bases spanning the gap. The CDR3 length is 16 residues. CDR3 amino acids: CASSQRTGAPTDTQYF. In DNA, the CDR3 is TGCGCCAGCAGCCAACGTACGGGGGCCCCCACAGATACGCAGTATTTT.

The sample holds a few counts of this clonotype. CDR3 nucleotides: TGTGCCACCAGCAGAGCCTCCGGGACAGGGGTAGAGACCCAGTACTTC. Encoded protein: CATSRASGTGVETQYF. This rearrangement joins TRBV15 to TRBJ2-5; 10 nucleotides match TRBD1. After removal of 1 base from V and 4 bases from J, the junction contained 6 bases not matched to a gene. Germline-derived CDR1 and CDR2 are LNHNV and YYDKDF (reference sequence). CDR3 size: 16 residues.

In this sample, this clonotype turned up many times. The chain carries TRBV6-1 and TRBJ2-7, with D hard to call. CDR3 length: 14 residues. Germline V gives CDR1 MNHNS, CDR2 SASEGT. Between the trimmed V and J ends, which lost 0 bases and 1 base, there was a span of 7 bases. The CDR3 loop reads CASSEAGGSYEQYV. CDR3 nucleotides: TGTGCCAGCAGTGAAGCGGGCGGATCCTACGAGCAGTACGTC.

This clonotype was detected only a few times. The V and J genes are TRBV12-3 or TRBV12-4 and TRBJ1-4, with 10 bases lining up with TRBD1. V lost 6 bases and J lost 0; bases outside the gene matches: 4. The CDR3 length is 16 residues. As DNA, the CDR3 is TGTGCCAGCAGCGGCGGGACAGGGGCAACTAATGAAAAACTGTTTTTT. Protein: CASSGGTGATNEKLFF.

This clonotype was seen more than once but under ten times. The chain recombines TRBV7-2 with TRBJ2-3, with no clear D. The CDR3 spans 13 residues. The germline V gene encodes CDR1 SGHTA and CDR2 FQGNSA. With 1 base removed from V and 6 bases from J, the gap between germline ends came to 8 bases. CDR3 bases: TGTGCCAGCAGCTTAGAATTTGGTGATACGCAGTATTTT. It is translated as CASSLEFGDTQYF. The full variable domain, rest sourced from reference TRBV7-2 and TRBJ2-3, is GAGVSQSPSNKVTEKGKDVELRCDPISGHTALYWYRQSLGQGLEFLIYFQGNSAPDKSGLPSDRFSAERTGGSVSTLTIQRTQQEDSAVYLCASSLEFGDTQYFGPGTRLTVL.

This clonotype was counted many times. The V and J genes are TRBV27 and TRBJ1-6, with D possibly TRBD1 on 5 matching bases. This CDR3 has 13 amino acids. In germline, CDR1 is MNHEY, CDR2 SMNVEV (reference sequence). Trimming pared 5 bases from V and 8 bases from J, leaving 10 bases between. CDR3 DNA: TGTGCCAGCAGTCACACACAGGATTCACCCCTCCACTTT. Its protein product is CASSHTQDSPLHF.

This clonotype was detected only a few times. The J gene is TRBJ2-7, the V gene TRBV2, with TRBD1 identical over 8 bases. The length of the CDR3 is 15 residues. V shed 6 bases and J 4 bases; nucleotides not matched to a gene: 11. CDR1 and CDR2 (germline): SNHLY, FYNNEI. The DNA for the CDR3 is TGTGCCAGCAGCGGGGACAGGACTAAGATGTACGAGCAGTACGTC. Its protein product is CASSGDRTKMYEQYV.

This clonotype was recorded many times. This rearrangement joins TRBV28 to TRBJ2-2, with 7 nucleotides matching TRBD2. The V gene end was trimmed by 6 bases and the J gene end by 0 bases; junction bases not matched to a gene: 4. CDR1 MDHEN and CDR2 SYDVKM come from the germline V gene. CDR3 length: 15 residues. The CDR3 DNA is TGTGCCAGCAGCCGCACTAGCGCGAACACCGGGGAGCTGTTTTTT. Protein: CASSRTSANTGELFF.

This clonotype was counted only a few times. This rearrangement joins TRBV7-2 to TRBJ1-4; TRBD1 is a possible D gene (6 bases). Between the trimmed V and J ends, which lost 5 bases and 7 bases, there was a span of 14 bases. Germline V gene sequence: CDR1 SGHTA, CDR2 FQGNSA. This CDR3 contains 14 residues. The CDR3 nucleotides read TGTGCCAGCAGCGTGGACAGCGGCGGTGAAAAACTGTTTTTT. Translated: CASSVDSGGEKLFF.

This clonotype has more than one count but fewer than ten. V gene TRBV11-2 combines with J gene TRBJ2-6; TRBD1 agrees at 7 bases. The germline V gene encodes CDR1 SGHAT and CDR2 FQNNGV. Losses at the gene ends were 3 bases for V and 0 bases for J; bases not matched to a gene: 5. CDR3 length: 17 residues. CDR3 sequence reads: CASSFEGQTSGANVLTF. In DNA form, the CDR3 reads TGTGCCAGCAGCTTCGAGGGACAGACCTCTGGGGCCAACGTCCTGACTTTC.

This clonotype has more than one count but fewer than ten. The CDR3 DNA reads TGCGCCAGCAAGCCGGGGGGGGCCGTTACCAATGAGCAGTTCTTC. This encodes CASKPGGAVTNEQFF. This chain uses TRBV5-1 with TRBJ2-1; 8 bases match TRBD2. This CDR3 is built from 15 residues. Germline CDR1 SGHRS, CDR2 YFSETQ. V lost 6 bases and J lost 6; bases outside the gene matches: 11.

This clonotype was picked up a small number of times. This chain links TRBV5-8 with TRBJ2-7; a possible D gene is TRBD1 (6 bases). Deletions cut 0 bases from V and 0 bases from J, with 16 bases between. The CDR3 runs to 17 residues. Germline V CDR1 and CDR2: SGHTS, YDEGEE. CDR3 sequence (DNA): TGTGCCAGCAGCTTGGGGATGATCGGACAGATCTCCTACGAGCAGTACGTC. Amino acid sequence: CASSLGMIGQISYEQYV.

This clonotype occurred a few times. The chain uses TRBV10-3 and TRBJ1-2; 9 bases align to TRBD1. The CDR3 loop spans 15 amino acids. Germline CDR1 reads ENHRY; CDR2 reads SYGVKD. The junction had 12 bases not matched to a gene; V was cut back by 10 bases and J by 3 bases. The CDR3 bases are TGTGCCAGCCGAGGACAGGGGACATCTGACTATGGCTACACCTTC. Protein: CASRGQGTSDYGYTF.

This clonotype was observed a few times. The rearrangement joins TRBV20-1 to TRBJ1-2; TRBD1 matches at 8 bases. The germline V gene encodes CDR1 DFQATT and CDR2 SNEGSKA (reference sequence). The CDR3 has 13 amino acids. The trim removed 5 bases at V and 8 bases at J, leaving 10 bases unmatched. For the CDR3, the DNA is TGCAGTGCTGACGACAGGGGATTTTACGGCTACACCTTC. This codes for CSADDRGFYGYTF.

The chain links TRBV2 to TRBJ1-1; D not certain. Germline V lookup: CDR1 SNHLY, CDR2 FYNNEI. Trimming stripped 4 bases from V and 2 bases from J, with 8 bases between. The CDR3 runs to 13 residues. CDR3 nucleotide sequence: TGTGCCAGCAGTGCAGACGGAAACACTGAAGCTTTCTTT. Protein product: CASSADGNTEAFF. The full variable domain, in which reference TRBV2 and TRBJ1-1 provide the parts outside the CDR3, is EPEVTQTPSHQVTQMGQEVILRCVPISNHLYFYWYRQILGQKVEFLVSFYNNEISEKSEIFDDQFSVERPDGSNFTLKIRSTKLEDSAMYFCASSADGNTEAFFGQGTRLTVV.

The J gene is TRBJ1-3, the V gene TRBV20-1; no firm D call. CDR1 DFQATT and CDR2 SNEGSKA come from the germline V gene (reference sequence). CDR3 size: 12 residues. V lost 6 bases, J lost 3 bases, and 9 bases lay in between. The CDR3 is CSARVYGNTIYF. The CDR3 nucleotides are TGCAGTGCACGGGTTTATGGAAACACCATATATTTT.

J is TRBJ2-5 and V is TRBV19; D not resolved. The CDR3 has 14 amino acids. Germline CDR1 LNHDA, CDR2 SQIVND (reference sequence). The ends were cut back, 2 bases at V and 1 base at J, with 8 bases in the middle. The CDR3 coding sequence is TGTGCCAGTAGTATAAAGGGCACCCAAGAGACCCAGTACTTC. Its translation: CASSIKGTQETQYF.